This T cell receptor beta chain was identified in a study of long-term antiretroviral therapy in people with HIV. Study findings and constraints: Controls had broader CDR3 length ranges than HIV repertoires did. Across all time points, the repertoire was dominated by clones that expanded before ART.

To note about this clone: Its antigen is not known.

Samples were assayed with immunoSEQ v3.0 at survey level. TCRdb's copy holds only in-frame clones and misses some; the assay was immunoSEQ multiplex PCR. Of 20,000 to 25,000 clones in the sample, 80% to 90% were seen once. The receptor was derived from a woman aged 45-60 years with HIV. The sample in question was unsorted PBMCs, obtained 2.5 to 2.7 years after starting antiretroviral therapy.

This CDR3 reads CASSLGGTPYEQYF. For the CDR3, the DNA is TGTGCCAGCAGCTTAGGGGGTACCCCCTACGAGCAGTACTTC. V usage is TRBV7-6 and J usage is TRBJ2-7; D call uncertain. Deletions cut 1 base from V and 2 bases from J, with 9 bases between. CDR1 is SGHVS, CDR2 FNYEAQ, per germline. This CDR3 comprises 14 residues. Using reference TRBV7-6 and TRBJ2-7 for the parts outside the CDR3, the full variable domain is GAGVSQSPRYKVTKRGQDVALRCDPISGHVSLYWYRQALGQGPEFLTYFNYEAQQDKSGLPNDRFSAERPEGSISTLTIQRTEQRDSAMYRCASSLGGTPYEQYFGPGTRLTVT.